The subject of this entry is one T cell receptor (beta chain). In the PCR, 60 Vbeta and 13 Jbeta primers were used. TCRdb keeps only in-frame clones here, not all; method: immunoSEQ multiplex PCR. The sample lists about 150,000 clones, around 73% seen once, with about 1.5% in the top ten. The data are from a study of cytomegalovirus exposure and HLA in healthy donors. V shed 2 bases and J shed 10 bases, with 17 bases lying between them. There are 13 residues in the CDR3. Germline values: CDR1 SQVTM, CDR2 ANQGSEA. The sample taken for sequencing was PBMCs. The source is a male donor in good health and CMV-seronegative. V is TRBV29-1 and J is TRBJ1-1, with a tentative D call TRBD1 (6 bases). CDR3 coding DNA: TGCAGCGTTGAACCTGGGGGCGGTGTTGGAGCTTTCTTT. This encodes CSVEPGGGVGAFF.